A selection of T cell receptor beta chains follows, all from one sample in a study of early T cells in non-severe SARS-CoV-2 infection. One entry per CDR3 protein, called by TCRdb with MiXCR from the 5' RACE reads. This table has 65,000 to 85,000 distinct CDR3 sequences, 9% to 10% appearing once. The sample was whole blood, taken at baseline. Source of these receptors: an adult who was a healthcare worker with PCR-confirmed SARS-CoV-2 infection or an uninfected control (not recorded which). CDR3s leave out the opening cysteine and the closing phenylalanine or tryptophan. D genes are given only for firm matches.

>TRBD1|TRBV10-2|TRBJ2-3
ASRAGGGTGVDTQY
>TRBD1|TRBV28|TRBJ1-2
ASSPSGTGEGYGYT
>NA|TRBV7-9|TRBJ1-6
ASSPPGGQSSPLH
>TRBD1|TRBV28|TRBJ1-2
ASRYPDRANGYT
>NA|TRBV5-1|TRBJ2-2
ASSRVARGTGELF
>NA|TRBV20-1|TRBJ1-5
SVYGGSQPQH
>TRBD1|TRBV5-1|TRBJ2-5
ASKSGGETQY
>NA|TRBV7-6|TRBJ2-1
ASSRTGEAYNEQF
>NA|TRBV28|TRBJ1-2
ASSLYVRGPGDSSDT
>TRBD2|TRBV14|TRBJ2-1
ASSPGLGGGIQF
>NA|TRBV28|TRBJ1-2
ASSLQAGGYGYT
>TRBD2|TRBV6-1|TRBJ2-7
ASSPGGLAGGPEQY
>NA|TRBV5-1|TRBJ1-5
ASSRGEGSNQPQH
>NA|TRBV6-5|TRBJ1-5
ASAEGGYQPQH
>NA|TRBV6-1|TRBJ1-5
ASSPKGGTSNQPQH
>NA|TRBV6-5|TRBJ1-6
ASSYSILRLTLH
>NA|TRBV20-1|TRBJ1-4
SAFPPLGGNEKLF
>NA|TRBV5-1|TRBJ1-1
ASSSPGVHTEAF
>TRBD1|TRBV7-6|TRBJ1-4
ASSRGQVNEKLF
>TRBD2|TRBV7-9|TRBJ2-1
ASSSGLAGYNEQF
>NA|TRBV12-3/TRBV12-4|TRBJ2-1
ASRTGTTDNEQF
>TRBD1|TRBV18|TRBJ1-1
ASSQRTGDTEAF
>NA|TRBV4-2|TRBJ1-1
ASSQVVREDTEAF
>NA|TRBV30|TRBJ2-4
AWSVAKNIQY
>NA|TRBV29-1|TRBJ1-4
SAGGEKLF
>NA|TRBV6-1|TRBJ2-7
ASIQRGGNSYEQY
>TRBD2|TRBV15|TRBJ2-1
ATSSNSGRRNEQF
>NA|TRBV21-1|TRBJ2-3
ASSKAEGHVSTDTQY
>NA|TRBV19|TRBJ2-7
ASTPGGGLPYEQY
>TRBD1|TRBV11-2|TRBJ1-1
ASRRQGTEAF
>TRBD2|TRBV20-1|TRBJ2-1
SASALLAGGSFYNEQF
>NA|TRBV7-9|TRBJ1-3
ASSRAGTSGNTIY
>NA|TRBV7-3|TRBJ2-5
ASSLTFGRQETQY
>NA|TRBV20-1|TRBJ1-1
SADARPMNTEAF
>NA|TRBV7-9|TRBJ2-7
ASSFFGGKAYEQY
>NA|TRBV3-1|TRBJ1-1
ASSPGPSEAF
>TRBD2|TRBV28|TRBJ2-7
ASSRGTSGIREQY
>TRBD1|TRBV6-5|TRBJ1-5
ASSRDRDQPQH
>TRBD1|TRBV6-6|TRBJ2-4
ASSPGTGVNIQY
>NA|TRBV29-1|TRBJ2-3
SVASLGESTDTQY
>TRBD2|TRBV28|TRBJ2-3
ASSPTLAGVGTDTQY
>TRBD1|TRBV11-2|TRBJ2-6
ASSPQTGSLSGANVLT
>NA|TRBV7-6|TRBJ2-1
ASSGDVTSYNEQF
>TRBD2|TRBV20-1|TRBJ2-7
SAGSGTSAGYEQY
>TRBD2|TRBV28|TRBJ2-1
ASTQRGGMTDEQF
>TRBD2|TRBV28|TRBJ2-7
ASSSGGFLYEQY
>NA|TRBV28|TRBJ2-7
ASSEQGREQY
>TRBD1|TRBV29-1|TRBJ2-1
SGRQGAGEQF
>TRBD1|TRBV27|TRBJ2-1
ASSLFGTGSYNEQF
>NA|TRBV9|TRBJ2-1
ASSVVQAPPYNEQF
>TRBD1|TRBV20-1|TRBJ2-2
SASGTAANTGELF
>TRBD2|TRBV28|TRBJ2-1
ASSFPGLAKRGNEQF
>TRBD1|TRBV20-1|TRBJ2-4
SALPGQGAKNIQY
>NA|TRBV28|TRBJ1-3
ASSLHDQSSGNTIY
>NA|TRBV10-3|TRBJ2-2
AIPRDTNTGELF